This TCR beta chain was captured in a study of blood T cell repertoires in COVID-19. Study details: The samples span acute and convalescent COVID-19 from the United States, Italy and Spain.

In the authors' workflow: Nucleated cell counts were estimated from reference gene primer amplification. TCRdb keeps only in-frame clones here, not all; method: immunoSEQ multiplex PCR. V, J and clone size derive from that table, while D and trimming were established from the DNA sequence. This sample has 310,000 or so clones, with 86% found just once. The V gene's germline CDR1 is LNHNV and CDR2 YYDKDF (reference sequence). The CDR3 extends over 14 amino acids. Trimming removed 5 bases at V and 4 bases at J, with 14 bases between. This TCR derives from a woman aged 45 to 65 with acute or convalescent COVID-19. Sequencing was done on a sample of peripheral blood. The J gene is TRBJ1-2, the V gene TRBV15; D not resolved. The CDR3 here is CATSGEGRIYGYTF. The CDR3 coding sequence is TGTGCCACCAGCGGGGAGGGAAGGATCTATGGCTACACCTTC.